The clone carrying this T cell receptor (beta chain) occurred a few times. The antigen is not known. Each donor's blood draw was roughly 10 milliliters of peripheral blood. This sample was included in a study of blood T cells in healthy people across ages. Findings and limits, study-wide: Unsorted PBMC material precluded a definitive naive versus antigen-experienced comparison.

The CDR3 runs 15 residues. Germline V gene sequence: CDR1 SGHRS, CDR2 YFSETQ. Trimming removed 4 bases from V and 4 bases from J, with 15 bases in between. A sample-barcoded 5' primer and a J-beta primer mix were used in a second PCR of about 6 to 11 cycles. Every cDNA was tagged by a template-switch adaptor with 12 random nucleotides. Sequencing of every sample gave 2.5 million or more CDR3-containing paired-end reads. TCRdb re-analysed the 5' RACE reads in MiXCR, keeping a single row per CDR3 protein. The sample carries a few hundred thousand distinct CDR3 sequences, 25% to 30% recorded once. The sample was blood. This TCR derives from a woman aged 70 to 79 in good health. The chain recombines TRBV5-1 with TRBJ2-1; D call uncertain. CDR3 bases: TGCGCCAGCAGCCTATGGCCAGGTTTATACAATGAGCAGTTCTTC. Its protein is CASSLWPGLYNEQFF.